This is a list of T cell receptor beta chains from one sample in a study of T cell repertoires in cytomegalovirus infection. TCRdb reanalysed the reads using MiXCR and keeps one entry per CDR3 protein. The sample records about 680,000 distinct CDR3 sequences, 20% to 25% being singletons. Sequencing input: CD8+ T cells from PBMCs. These receptors originate from a human donor in good health (CMV status not recorded). Some clones in this sample may be carry-over from other donors' samples. Each CDR3 is given with its conserved first and last residue. D genes are given only for firm matches. Not all rows give a size; the values are once, few, many and, for expanded clones, a class.

V	J	size	D	CDR3	DNA
TRBV6-2/TRBV6-3	TRBJ2-5	-	TRBD1	CASSYRQGRFF	TGTGCCAGCAGCTACAGACAGGGTCGCTTCTTC
TRBV4-1	TRBJ2-2	few	-	CASSQRENTGELFF	TGCGCCAGCAGCCAAAGGGAGAACACCGGGGAGCTGTTTTTT
TRBV5-5	TRBJ2-1	few	TRBD2	CASREGTSGGNEQFF	TGTGCCAGCAGGGAGGGGACTAGCGGGGGAAATGAGCAGTTCTTC
TRBV20-1	TRBJ1-5	once	-	CSALFSDLGGNQPQHF	TGCAGTGCTCTTTTCTCGGACCTTGGCGGCAATCAGCCCCAGCATTTT
TRBV20-1	TRBJ1-2	few	-	CSAWGMPKGYTF	TGCAGTGCTTGGGGGATGCCTAAGGGCTACACCTTC
TRBV14	TRBJ1-1	few	-	CASGEGGVLRF	TGTGCCAGCGGCGAGGGGGGGGTCCTTAGGTTT
TRBV6-1	TRBJ2-7	many	-	CASSEAVTYEQYF	TGTGCCAGCAGTGAAGCTGTTACCTACGAGCAGTACTTC
TRBV6-1	TRBJ1-2	many	-	CASSSQTANYGYTF	TGTGCCAGCAGCTCTCAGACAGCTAACTATGGCTACACCTTC
TRBV20-1	TRBJ2-1	-	-	CSARSSGSGSYNEQFF	TGCAGTGCTAGGAGCTCAGGGAGCGGCTCCTACAATGAGCAGTTCTTC
TRBV12-3/TRBV12-4	TRBJ2-1	-	-	CASRGTPSYNEQFF	TGTGCCAGCCGAGGGACTCCTTCCTACAATGAGCAGTTCTTC
TRBV25-1	TRBJ2-3	-	-	CASSEWLKPTDTQYF	TGTGCCAGCAGTGAATGGCTTAAACCCACAGATACGCAGTATTTT
TRBV20-1	TRBJ2-3	few	TRBD1	CSARGQGTYSTDTQYF	TGCAGTGCTAGAGGACAGGGAACCTATAGCACAGATACGCAGTATTTT
TRBV6-4	TRBJ2-3	few	-	CASRYYRNTDTQYF	TGTGCCAGCAGATATTACAGAAACACAGATACGCAGTATTTT
TRBV20-1	TRBJ2-1	-	-	CSASEGGGVGEQFF	TGCAGTGCCAGCGAGGGGGGCGGCGTCGGTGAGCAGTTCTTC
TRBV7-9	TRBJ2-7	many	TRBD1	CASSYRDSYEQYF	TGTGCCAGCAGCTACCGGGACAGTTACGAGCAGTACTTC
TRBV29-1	TRBJ2-2	-	TRBD1	CSVTGGTNTGELFF	TGCAGCGTCACAGGGGGGACGAACACCGGGGAGCTGTTTTTT
TRBV5-3	TRBJ2-7	-	-	CVSSPATGFSFYEQYF	TGTGTCAGCAGCCCGGCAACGGGCTTCAGTTTTTACGAGCAGTACTTC
TRBV29-1	TRBJ2-5	-	-	CSVSPKLQETQYF	TGCAGCGTATCCCCCAAGCTTCAAGAGACCCAGTACTTC
TRBV2	TRBJ1-5	few	-	CASSDPRIGGMPNQPQHF	TGTGCCAGCAGTGATCCCCGTATTGGGGGGATGCCCAATCAGCCCCAGCATTTT
TRBV2	TRBJ2-3	-	TRBD2	CAPFRTSGEGTQYF	TGTGCCCCCTTTAGGACTAGCGGGGAAGGTACGCAGTATTTT
TRBV7-8	TRBJ1-2	many	-	CASSSPGVTHGYTF	TGTGCCAGCAGCTCTCCCGGGGTAACGCATGGCTACACCTTC
TRBV12-3/TRBV12-4	TRBJ1-2	few	TRBD1	CASSLSLGTDYGYTF	TGTGCCAGCAGCCTCTCCTTAGGGACAGACTATGGCTACACCTTC
TRBV7-8	TRBJ2-5	many	TRBD1	CASSPGQGQETQYF	TGTGCCAGCAGCCCCGGACAGGGCCAAGAGACCCAGTACTTC
TRBV7-7	TRBJ2-2	many	-	CASSLDQGTGELFF	TGTGCTAGCAGCCTTGACCAGGGCACCGGGGAGCTGTTTTTT
TRBV27	TRBJ2-7	-	-	CASMRGILDYEQYF	TGTGCCAGCATGAGGGGTATCCTAGACTACGAGCAGTACTTC
TRBV12-5	TRBJ1-5	-	-	CASGLKGLQPQHF	TGTGCTAGTGGTTTGAAGGGTTTGCAGCCCCAGCATTTT
TRBV2	TRBJ2-3	-	TRBD2	CASSDPGGLVTDTQYF	TGTGCCAGCAGTGACCCGGGGGGGCTTGTTACAGATACGCAGTATTTT
TRBV6-2/TRBV6-3	TRBJ2-5	-	-	CASSYIQPPAGETQYF	TGTGCCAGCAGTTACATCCAGCCACCAGCTGGGGAGACCCAGTACTTC
TRBV14	TRBJ1-4	-	-	CASSQDAGATNEKLFF	TGTGCCAGCAGCCAAGATGCGGGGGCGACTAATGAAAAACTGTTTTTT
TRBV7-9	TRBJ1-1	few	TRBD1	CASAAGGTEAFF	TGTGCCAGCGCGGCAGGGGGGACTGAAGCTTTCTTT
TRBV6-2/TRBV6-3	TRBJ1-2	-	-	CASSYSGPLSVYGYTF	TGTGCCAGCAGTTACTCGGGTCCTCTTTCGGTCTATGGCTACACCTTC